This T cell receptor beta chain was retrieved from a study of Tregs in tolerant kidney transplant recipients. Mixed chimerism was transient after nonmyeloablative marrow transplants from related graft donors. CDR1 is SNHLY and CDR2 is FYNNEI in the germline V gene. V shed 10 bases and J 13 bases; nucleotides not matched to a gene: 10. The CDR3 loop spans 13 amino acids. On this clone: The antigen is undetermined.

Whole-study results and caveats: Antigen-driven expansion was suggested because donor-specific Tregs expanded more than all Tregs in tolerant patients. Activated donor B cell expansion appeared to reveal the most relevant donor-specific TCRbeta repertoire.

Method: immunoSEQ multiplex PCR; TCRdb's copy keeps in-frame clones and lacks some. The repertoire holds approximately 81,000 clones, 75% to 95% seen once, with 1.6% in the top ten. V and J are TRBV2 and TRBJ1-6; 10 nucleotides match TRBD1. The sample here was CD4+ T cells from blood (PBMCs), taken 24 months after the transplant. The source is a human patient who received a combined kidney and bone marrow transplant. The graft donor may have given rise to some T cells. As DNA, the CDR3 is TGTGCCACCACCGGACAGGGGGAGACCCCCCTCCACTTT. It specifies CATTGQGETPLHF.